The 4 T cell receptor beta chains reported below all come from one sample, sequenced in a study of glioma-infiltrating T cells (dated by TCRdb to 2015 to 2016). The sample was run on an Illumina MiSeq. The iRepertoire nested amplicon-rescue multiplex PCR (arm-PCR) platform was used to amplify TCR alpha and beta CDR3 regions from RNA. TCRdb applied fastp at Q25 and MiXCR to the public reads, then kept only in-frame beta chains. All rows with the same CDR3 protein become a single entry with the most common DNA and genes. This sample has around 99,000 distinct CDR3 sequences in its table, and less than 30% of those were observed once. Around 30% of the sample rests with the top ten. The sample was glioma tissue, nonneoplastic brain tissue, or PBMCs (not recorded which). Source of these receptors: a human donor with low-grade glioma or glioblastoma, undergoing nonglioma brain surgery, or in good health (not recorded which).

The rearrangement links TRBV2 to TRBJ2-7; D might be TRBD2 (5 bases). V was clipped by 10 bases and J by 6 bases, with 19 bases between them. The CDR3 length is 13 residues. CDR1 SNHLY and CDR2 FYNNEI come from the germline V gene. The CDR3 loop is CATEGGLLPEQYF. The CDR3 DNA reads as TGTGCCACAGAGGGCGGACTCCTCCCCGAGCAGTACTTC.

This clonotype was picked up a small number of times. A read error is possible here, since a much larger clone lies one base away. DNA for the CDR3: TGCAGCGTTGAGGCCTCCCAGGGAACCGGGGAGCTGTTTTTT. The encoded protein is CSVEASQGTGELFF. The V and J genes are TRBV29-1 and TRBJ2-2, with TRBD1 as a possible D gene (5 bases). This CDR3 has 14 residues. CDR1 SQVTM and CDR2 ANQGSEA come from the germline V gene. Trimming pared 3 bases from V and 5 bases from J, leaving 13 bases between.

The chain recombines TRBV6-2 or TRBV6-3 with TRBJ2-7, with TRBD2 as a possible D gene (6 bases). V was clipped by 6 bases and J by 6 bases, with 12 bases between them. Looked up from germline, CDR1 is MNHEY and CDR2 is SVGEGT. The CDR3 is 12 residues long. The CDR3 spells CASRGGESEQYF. For the CDR3, the DNA is TGTGCCAGCAGGGGCGGGGAGTCCGAGCAGTACTTC.

This clonotype was found many times. This sequence joins TRBV10-2 and TRBJ2-5; 8 positions agree with TRBD2. Germline trimming cut 6 bases from V and 2 bases from J; bases unmatched to any gene: 2. The CDR3 is 13 residues long. Germline V gives CDR1 WSHSY, CDR2 SAAADI. The CDR3 DNA reads TGCGCCAGCAGCAAGCGGGAGCAAGAGACCCAGTACTTC. It specifies CASSKREQETQYF.